The 24 T cell receptor beta chains below all came from one sample that was sequenced in a study of shared clonotypes between healthy human individuals. Clones were sequenced by immunoSEQ multiplex PCR, and TCRdb holds only the in-frame ones, with some missing. The table lists about 1,500,000 clones, 95% to 97% of them singletons. Input material: naive CD4+ T cells sorted from blood. As to subset: CD45RA+ positively selected. The receptors derive from a man aged 25-45 years in good health.

The chain joins TRBV9 to TRBJ2-3; D gene unclear. CDR3 length: 12 amino acids. Per the germline V gene, CDR1 is SGDLS and CDR2 is YYNGEE. Trimming took 3 bases from V and 5 from J, leaving 7 bases between them. The CDR3 coding sequence is TGTGCCAGCAGCGCGCCAGGAGATACGCAGTATTTT. Protein product: CASSAPGDTQYF.

This chain uses TRBV2 with TRBJ2-5; D may correspond to TRBD1 or TRBD2 (5 bases each). Germline V CDR1 and CDR2: SNHLY, FYNNEI. V lost 5 bases, J lost 2 bases, and 9 bases lay in between. CDR3 length: 13 amino acids. Here the CDR3 DNA reads TGTGCCAGCAGTATGGGGGAGCAAGAGACCCAGTACTTC. It encodes CASSMGEQETQYF.

Turning to this clone: Other DNA sequences in this specimen translate into the identical CDR3. The V call is TRBV18, the J call TRBJ1-1; no reliable D call. The CDR3 has 13 amino acids. Between the trimmed V and J ends, which lost 2 bases and 1 base, there was a span of 5 bases. The germline V gene has CDR1 KGHSH and CDR2 LQKENI. The CDR3 coding sequence is TGTGCCAGCTCACCATCCCAGAACACTGAAGCTTTCTTT. This encodes CASSPSQNTEAFF. Full variable domain (rest looked up from reference TRBV18 and TRBJ1-1): NAGVMQNPRHLVRRRGQEARLRCSPMKGHSHVYWYRQLPEEGLKFMVYLQKENIIDESGMPKERFSAEFPKEGPSILRIQQVVRGDSAAYFCASSPSQNTEAFFGQGTRLTVV.

The V gene is TRBV20-1, the J gene TRBJ2-7; D uncertain. V was pared by 7 bases and J by 7 bases, with 11 bases between. CDR1 is DFQATT and CDR2 is SNEGSKA in the germline V gene (reference sequence). This CDR3 comprises 10 residues. This chain's CDR3 is CSVLSREQYF. The CDR3 nucleotides read TGCAGTGTTCTATCCCGAGAGCAGTACTTC.

This chain uses TRBV7-3 with TRBJ2-5; no reliable D call. Between the trimmed V and J ends, which lost 5 bases and 0 bases, there was a span of 7 bases. This CDR3 has 13 amino acids. Germline CDR1 reads SGHTA; CDR2 reads FQGTGA. DNA for the CDR3: TGTGCCAGCAGCACCACTCACCAAGAGACCCAGTACTTC. It encodes CASSTTHQETQYF.

Note on this clone: Distinct nucleotide sequences in the sample also encode this CDR3. This chain connects TRBV2 to TRBJ2-7; D not resolved. The CDR3 is 11 residues long. Germline-derived CDR1 and CDR2 are SNHLY and FYNNEI. The V gene lost 4 bases and the J gene lost 0 bases, with 1 base spanning the gap. The CDR3 loop reads CASSVSYEQYF. CDR3 bases: TGTGCCAGCAGTGTCTCCTACGAGCAGTACTTC.

V is TRBV9 and J is TRBJ2-3; 15 bases agree with TRBD2. This CDR3 has 19 residues. V shed 5 bases, J shed 6 bases, and the junction held 16 bases outside the gene matches. Germline values: CDR1 SGDLS, CDR2 YYNGEE. The CDR3 region has the DNA TGTGCCAGCAGTAAGGGACTAGCGGGAGGCCGTCAAGATAGGGATACGCAGTATTTT. Translated, it gives CASSKGLAGGRQDRDTQYF.

About this clone itself: The same CDR3 also results from other DNA sequences found in this sample. The V call is TRBV27, the J call TRBJ2-7; D is undetermined. The V gene's germline CDR1 is MNHEY and CDR2 SMNVEV (reference sequence). CDR3 size: 11 residues. V shed 5 bases and J shed 2 bases, with 4 bases lying between them. The CDR3 protein is CASSLPYEQYF. The CDR3 nucleotides read TGTGCCAGCAGTCTCCCCTACGAGCAGTACTTC.

The chain uses TRBV30 and TRBJ1-2, with 11 positions matching TRBD1. The CDR3 totals 13 residues. Trimming took 5 bases from V and 14 from J; bases not matched to a gene: 13. Per the germline V gene, CDR1 is GTSNPN and CDR2 is SVGIG (reference sequence). The CDR3 sequence is CAWSLRTGGDKTF. CDR3 DNA: TGTGCCTGGTCGTTACGGACAGGGGGCGACAAGACCTTC. Full variable domain (remainder filled in from reference TRBV30 and TRBJ1-2): SQTIHQWPATLVQPVGSPLSLECTVEGTSNPNLYWYRQAAGRGLQLLFYSVGIGQISSEVPQNLSASRPQDRQFILSSKKLLLSDSGFYLCAWSLRTGGDKTFGSGTRLTVV.

Regarding this clone: This CDR3 is also generated by other DNA sequences in the sample. The chain links TRBV9 to TRBJ2-1, with 7 nucleotides matching TRBD2. V dropped 0 bases and J dropped 0; count of bases not matched to a gene: 0. The CDR3 totals 15 residues. CDR1 and CDR2 from the germline V gene are SGDLS and YYNGEE. As DNA, the CDR3 is TGTGCCAGCAGCGTAGGCGGGGGCTCCTACAATGAGCAGTTCTTC. Translated: CASSVGGGSYNEQFF.

The chain joins TRBV19 to TRBJ1-5; D remains unclear. Between the trimmed V and J ends, which lost 6 bases and 0 bases, there was a span of 18 bases. Germline V CDR1 and CDR2: LNHDA, SQIVND (reference sequence). The CDR3 is 17 residues long. The CDR3 bases are TGTGCCAGTAGGCTCTCCAAGCAGGCATATAGCAATCAGCCCCAGCATTTT. This sequence encodes CASRLSKQAYSNQPQHF.

The chain uses TRBV2 and TRBJ1-3; D remains ambiguous. Germline V gene lookup returns CDR1 SNHLY and CDR2 FYNNEI. This CDR3 has 13 amino acids. Trimming left V 7 bases short and J 0 bases short, with 7 bases between. The CDR3 nucleotides are TGTGCCAGCACGCTTTTCTCTGGAAACACCATATATTTT. Translation: CASTLFSGNTIYF.

V gene TRBV9 combines with J gene TRBJ2-1; D remains unclear. The CDR3 is made up of 18 amino acids. Germline V gene data show CDR1 as SGDLS and CDR2 as YYNGEE. V gave up 0 bases and J gave up 3 bases, with 19 bases separating them. CDR3 sequence: CASSVAPSSRWDYNEQFF. The CDR3 DNA reads TGTGCCAGCAGCGTAGCTCCCTCCAGTCGATGGGACTACAATGAGCAGTTCTTC.

In its sample, this clone was seen a few times. V gene TRBV27 combines with J gene TRBJ2-5; D ambiguous. CDR1 and CDR2 from the germline V gene are MNHEY and SMNVEV (reference sequence). CDR3 length: 9 amino acids. Trimming shortened V by 9 bases and J by 7 bases, and 6 bases separated the two germline ends. CDR3 DNA: TGTGCCAGTACGGGGACCCAGTACTTC. Translating it yields CASTGTQYF.

The chain couples TRBV5-1 to TRBJ2-2; D gene unclear. Germline V gives CDR1 SGHRS, CDR2 YFSETQ. V lost 4 bases and J lost 4, with 11 bases in between. This CDR3 has 14 amino acids. The CDR3 coding sequence is TGCGCCAGCAGCGCTGTACAGATCACCGGGGAGCTGTTTTTT. Translating gives CASSAVQITGELFF.

V usage is TRBV14 and J usage is TRBJ1-1; 7 bases map to TRBD1. The CDR3 length is 15 residues. Trimming cost V 1 base and J 6 bases; bases outside gene matches: 8. CDR1 is SGHDN and CDR2 is FVKESK in the germline V gene. The CDR3 loop is CASSQVEGARAEAFF. In DNA form, the CDR3 reads TGTGCCAGCAGCCAAGTTGAGGGGGCGCGCGCTGAAGCTTTCTTT.

This clone was observed a single time. The rearrangement uses TRBV4-2 and TRBJ2-5; D unresolved. Germline loops: CDR1 LGHNA, CDR2 YNFKEQ. The CDR3 consists of 18 residues. Between the trimmed V and J ends, which lost 0 bases and 2 bases, there was a span of 19 bases. The CDR3 reads CASSQDKNVWVGQETQYF. CDR3 nucleotide sequence: TGTGCCAGCAGCCAAGATAAGAATGTTTGGGTTGGGCAAGAGACCCAGTACTTC.

This clone was detected a few times. The rearrangement joins TRBV6-5 to TRBJ2-2, with a tentative D call TRBD1 (5 bases). Germline V gene data show CDR1 as MNHEY and CDR2 as SVGAGI. V was cut by 6 bases and J by 0 bases, with 8 bases left in between. The CDR3 has 14 residues. CDR3: CASRGQTNTGELFF. The DNA for the CDR3 is TGTGCCAGCAGGGGGCAGACGAACACCGGGGAGCTGTTTTTT.

This chain joins TRBV30 and TRBJ2-3; D ambiguous. The length of the CDR3 is 12 residues. Germline V CDR1 and CDR2: GTSNPN, SVGIG (reference sequence). Deletions cut 0 bases from V and 3 bases from J, with 4 bases between. CDR3 DNA sequence: TGTGCCTGGAGTGTAATAACAGATACGCAGTATTTT. It encodes CAWSVITDTQYF.

The rearrangement links TRBV5-1 to TRBJ2-3; no reliable D call. CDR1 and CDR2 (germline): SGHRS, YFSETQ. The CDR3 has 15 amino acids. V was trimmed by 4 bases and J by 4 bases, leaving 16 bases between them. CDR3 bases: TGCGCCAGCAGCCCTCCGGGTCCTGGGGCAGATACGCAGTATTTT. It translates to CASSPPGPGADTQYF. The full variable domain, its missing parts supplied by reference TRBV5-1 and TRBJ2-3, is KAGVTQTPRYLIKTRGQQVTLSCSPISGHRSVSWYQQTPGQGLQFLFEYFSETQRNKGNFPGRFSGRQFSNSRSEMNVSTLELGDSALYLCASSPPGPGADTQYFGPGTRLTVL.

For this clone: One junction end does not reproduce the germline sequence, and a read error may be involved. The chain couples TRBV7-8 to TRBJ2-1; TRBD2 agrees at 8 bases. This CDR3 spans 16 amino acids. Germline V lookup: CDR1 SGHVS, CDR2 FQNEAQ. The CDR3 protein is CASSPEREWSYNERFF. The CDR3 DNA is TGTGCCAGCAGCCCTGAGCGGGAGTGGTCCTACAATGAGCGGTTCTTC.

The CDR3 DNA reads as TGTGCCAGCAGGTCACAGGGGGTCGACACAGATACGCAGTATTTT. Protein product: CASRSQGVDTDTQYF. V gene TRBV6-5 combines with J gene TRBJ2-3; 8 bases agree with TRBD1. After removal of 6 bases from V and 2 bases from J, the junction contained 7 bases not matched to a gene. Germline V gives CDR1 MNHEY, CDR2 SVGAGI. The CDR3 is 15 residues long.

The V gene is TRBV6-6, the J gene TRBJ2-1; D perhaps matches TRBD1 (5 bases). From germline, CDR1 is MNHNY and CDR2 SVGAGI (reference sequence). The CDR3 covers 12 residues. Between the trimmed V and J ends, which lost 5 bases and 8 bases, there was a span of 10 bases. Written as DNA, the CDR3 is TGTGCCAGCAGTGCAGGGTCCTATGAGCAGTTCTTC. It is translated as CASSAGSYEQFF.

V is TRBV5-1 and J is TRBJ2-3; the D is unclear. Germline values: CDR1 SGHRS, CDR2 YFSETQ. The CDR3 contains 14 residues. V lost 4 bases to trimming and J lost 5 bases, with 14 bases between them. CDR3 region: CASSPSQLEDTQYF. For the CDR3, the DNA is TGCGCCAGCAGCCCATCCCAGTTAGAAGATACGCAGTATTTT.